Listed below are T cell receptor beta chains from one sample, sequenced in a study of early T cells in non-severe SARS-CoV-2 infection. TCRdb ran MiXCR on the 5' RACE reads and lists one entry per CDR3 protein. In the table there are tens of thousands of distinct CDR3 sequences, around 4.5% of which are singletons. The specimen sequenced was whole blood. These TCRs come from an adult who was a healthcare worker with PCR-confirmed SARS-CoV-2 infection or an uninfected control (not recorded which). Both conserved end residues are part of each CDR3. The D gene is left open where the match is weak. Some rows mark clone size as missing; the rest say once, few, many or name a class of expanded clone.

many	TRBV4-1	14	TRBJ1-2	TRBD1	CASSQEDRGYGYTF	TGCGCCAGCAGCCAAGAGGACAGGGGATATGGCTACACCTTC
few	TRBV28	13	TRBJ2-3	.	CASSGPQSDTQYF	TGTGCCAGCAGTGGGCCACAGTCCGATACGCAGTATTTT
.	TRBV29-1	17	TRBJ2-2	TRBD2	CSVRSGGTYTNTGELFF	TGCAGCGTGAGAAGCGGGGGGACCTATACGAACACCGGGGAGCTGTTTTTT
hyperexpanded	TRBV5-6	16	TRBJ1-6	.	CASSQGLSGYNSPLHF	TGTGCCAGCAGCCAAGGACTTTCGGGGTATAATTCACCCCTCCACTTT
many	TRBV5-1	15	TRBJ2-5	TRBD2	CASSWRLAGQETQYF	TGCGCCAGCAGCTGGCGCCTAGCGGGGCAAGAGACCCAGTACTTC
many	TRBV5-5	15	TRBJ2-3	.	CASSLLVGSTDTQYF	TGTGCCAGCAGCTTACTGGTCGGGAGCACAGATACGCAGTATTTT
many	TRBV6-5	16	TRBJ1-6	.	CASSLQGVSQYSPLHF	TGTGCCAGCAGTCTACAGGGAGTCTCCCAATATTCACCCCTCCACTTT
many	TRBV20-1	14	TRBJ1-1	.	CSASRTDRGTEAFF	TGCAGTGCTAGCAGGACAGATCGGGGCACTGAAGCTTTCTTT
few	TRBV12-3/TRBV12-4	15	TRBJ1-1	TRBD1	CASSLRQGPGTEAFF	TGTGCCAGCAGTTTACGACAGGGGCCGGGGACTGAAGCTTTCTTT
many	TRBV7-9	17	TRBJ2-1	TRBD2	CASSLVKLAGGRNEQFF	TGTGCCAGCAGCTTAGTCAAACTAGCGGGAGGGCGCAATGAGCAGTTCTTC
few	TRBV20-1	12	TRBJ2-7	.	CSARASDYEQYF	TGCAGCGCTAGAGCTAGCGACTACGAGCAGTACTTC
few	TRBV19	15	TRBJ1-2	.	CASRTKVDLNYGYTF	TGTGCCAGTAGGACAAAGGTGGATTTAAACTATGGCTACACCTTC
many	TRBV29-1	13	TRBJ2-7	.	CSVDSIQGKEQYF	TGCAGCGTTGATTCGATCCAGGGGAAGGAGCAGTACTTC
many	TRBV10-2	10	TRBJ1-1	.	CASIGTEAFF	TGCGCCAGCATAGGGACTGAAGCTTTCTTT
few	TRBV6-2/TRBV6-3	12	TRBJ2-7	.	CASSQETARRYF	TGTGCCAGCAGTCAAGAGACCGCTCGTCGGTACTTC
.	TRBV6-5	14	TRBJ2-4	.	CASRPAHRGNIQYF	TGTGCCAGCAGACCGGCACACCGCGGAAACATTCAGTACTTC
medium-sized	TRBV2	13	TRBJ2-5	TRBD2	CASKREGRETQYF	TGTGCCAGCAAACGGGAGGGCCGGGAGACCCAGTACTTC
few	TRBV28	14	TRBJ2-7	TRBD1	CASSWTGPPYEQYF	TGTGCCAGCAGTTGGACAGGACCTCCTTACGAGCAGTACTTC
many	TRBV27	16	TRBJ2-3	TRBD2	CASSLTLAGITDTQYF	TGTGCCAGCAGTTTGACCCTAGCGGGGATCACAGATACGCAGTATTTT
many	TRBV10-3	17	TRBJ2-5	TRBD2	CAISDRLLAGNQETQYF	TGTGCCATCAGTGATCGGTTGCTAGCGGGGAACCAAGAGACCCAGTACTTC
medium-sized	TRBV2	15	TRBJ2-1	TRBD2	CASSESSGRADEQFF	TGTGCCAGCAGTGAATCGAGCGGGAGGGCCGATGAGCAGTTCTTC
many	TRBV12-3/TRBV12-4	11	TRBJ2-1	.	CASSPGDEQFF	TGTGCCAGCAGCCCAGGGGATGAGCAGTTCTTC
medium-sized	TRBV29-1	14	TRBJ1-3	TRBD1	CSAAGGLSGNTIYF	TGCAGCGCCGCAGGGGGCCTCTCTGGAAACACCATATATTTT
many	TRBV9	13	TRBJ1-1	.	CASSPWLEPEAFF	TGTGCCAGCAGCCCTTGGCTTGAGCCTGAAGCTTTCTTT
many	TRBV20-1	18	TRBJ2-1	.	CSARGRAALLATPSEQFF	TGCAGTGCTAGAGGCCGTGCCGCACTCTTAGCGACCCCCAGTGAGCAGTTCTTC
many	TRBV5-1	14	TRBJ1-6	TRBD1	CASSLGQGNSPLHF	TGCGCCAGCAGCTTGGGACAGGGAAATTCACCCCTCCACTTT
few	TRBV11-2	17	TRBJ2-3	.	CASSLRWGGADTDTQYF	TGTGCCAGCAGCCTTAGATGGGGGGGCGCCGACACAGATACGCAGTATTTT
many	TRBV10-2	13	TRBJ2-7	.	CASSKGGVYEQYF	TGCGCCAGCAGTAAAGGAGGGGTCTACGAGCAGTACTTC
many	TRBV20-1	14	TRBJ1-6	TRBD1	CSARGQGSSSPLHF	TGCAGTGCTAGGGGACAGGGTTCCTCCTCACCCCTCCACTTT
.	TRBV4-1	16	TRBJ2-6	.	CASSQDYGAGANVLTF	TGCGCCAGCAGCCAAGATTACGGGGCCGGGGCCAACGTCCTGACTTTC
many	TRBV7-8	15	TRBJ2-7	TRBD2	CASSSGLALSYEQYF	TGTGCCAGCAGCTCGGGACTAGCGTTATCCTACGAGCAGTACTTC